This section outlines one T cell receptor beta chain sequence together with its context. Its target is not known. The sample originates from a study of shared clonotypes between healthy human individuals. TCRdb keeps only in-frame clones here, not all; method: immunoSEQ multiplex PCR. The repertoire holds roughly 2,000,000 clones, with just under 95% as singletons. Naive CD8 cells were CD45RO-negative, positively selected for CCR7, excluding terminally differentiated effector memory CD45RA+ cells. Whole-study findings and limits: Generation probabilities were higher for clonotypes shared across all four sorted-subset donors than for unshared ones. Estimated richness was generally greater in naive than memory subsets.

Material for sequencing was naive CD8+ T cells sorted from blood. This clonotype was sampled from a man between 18 and 35 years old in good health.

The CDR3 nucleotides read TGTGCCAGCAGCCCCGGGGACGGAACCTACGAGCAGTACTTC. Amino acids: CASSPGDGTYEQYF. The rearrangement links TRBV13 to TRBJ2-7; D is tentatively TRBD1 or TRBD2 (5 bases each). The CDR3 is made up of 14 amino acids. V lost 5 bases to trimming and J lost 2 bases, with 13 bases between them. Germline values: CDR1 PRHDT, CDR2 FYEKMQ (reference sequence).